What follows are 2 T cell receptor beta chains derived from one specimen sequenced in a study of T cell responses to AZD1222 COVID-19 vaccine. Clones were read by immunoSEQ multiplex PCR, and TCRdb kept only the in-frame ones, dropping some. Of about 69,000 clones listed, 83% were seen once; the top ten hold roughly 25%. The sample was peripheral blood, taken 28 days after the second AZD1222 dose. These receptors were collected from an adult who received the AZD1222 COVID-19 vaccine.

In this sample, this clone turned up a few times. The chain joins TRBV19 to TRBJ2-1, with D perhaps matching TRBD2 (6 bases). This CDR3 region has 13 residues. With 1 base removed from V and 10 bases from J, the gap between germline ends came to 11 bases. Germline V gene sequence: CDR1 LNHDA, CDR2 SQIVND (reference sequence). DNA of the CDR3: TGTGCCAGTAGTATAGGGGGGGTTGGGGAGCAGTTCTTC. Amino acid sequence: CASSIGGVGEQFF.

The chain is built from TRBV2 and TRBJ1-2; 8 nucleotides match TRBD1. Germline assignment: CDR1 SNHLY and CDR2 FYNNEI. This CDR3 has 16 residues. Trimming removed 2 bases from V and 6 bases from J; junction bases left unmatched: 11. The CDR3 sequence: CASSEPRTGLVDGYTF. In DNA form, the CDR3 reads TGTGCCAGCAGTGAACCTCGGACAGGGCTAGTAGATGGCTACACCTTC.